The 10 T cell receptor beta chains in this list originate from one sample, sequenced in a study of blood T cell repertoires in COVID-19. Repertoires were generated with immunoSEQ multiplex PCR, while TCRdb's copy carries only in-frame clones and drops some. The sample lists about 26,000 clones, approximately 87% seen once, with 7.6% in the top ten. The sequenced material came from peripheral blood. Source of these receptors: a human donor in a cohort sampled during active COVID-19.

This clone was seen once. V gene TRBV2 combines with J gene TRBJ2-5; 7 nucleotides match TRBD2. Germline CDR1 SNHLY, CDR2 FYNNEI. The V segment lost 6 bases and the J segment 4 bases; nucleotides outside the gene matches: 14. The CDR3 totals 16 residues. CDR3 nucleotides: TGTGCCAGCAGCGTGCGCGGCGGGGGAGGGAGAGAGACCCAGTACTTC. Translating it yields CASSVRGGGGRETQYF.

The chain employs TRBV15 and TRBJ1-4, with D possibly TRBD1 on 6 matching bases. Trimming left V 2 bases short and J 7 bases short, with 17 bases between. This CDR3 contains 16 residues. Germline lookup yields CDR1 LNHNV and CDR2 YYDKDF (reference sequence). The CDR3 nucleotides read TGTGCCACCAGCAGACCCGGTGGGGGGGGCGGTGAAAAACTGTTTTTT. Its protein product is CATSRPGGGGGEKLFF.

This clone was recorded a few times. V and J are TRBV11-3 and TRBJ2-2, with TRBD2 matching over 14 bases. This CDR3 region has 17 residues. Germline CDR1 SGHNT, CDR2 YENEEA. The ends lost 3 bases at V and 6 bases at J; junction bases unmatched: 6. This CDR3 reads CASSLGKGLAGAGELFF. In DNA, the CDR3 is TGTGCCAGCAGCTTGGGCAAGGGACTAGCGGGAGCCGGGGAGCTGTTTTTT.

This chain joins TRBV9 and TRBJ1-2; D gene ambiguous. The CDR3 runs 13 residues. The V end lost 0 bases, the J end lost 8 bases, and 11 bases lay between the germline ends. CDR1 is SGDLS and CDR2 is YYNGEE in the germline V gene. The CDR3 protein is CASSVEEGGGYTF. In DNA form, the CDR3 reads TGTGCCAGCAGCGTAGAGGAGGGAGGGGGCTACACCTTC.

The rearrangement joins TRBV12-5 to TRBJ2-7; 7 positions agree with TRBD1. V dropped 3 bases and J dropped 5; count of bases not matched to a gene: 7. Germline-derived CDR1 and CDR2 are LGHNT and FRNRAP. The CDR3 covers 14 residues. CDR3 loop: CASGLRQGIDEQYF. The CDR3 region has the DNA TGTGCTAGTGGTTTAAGACAGGGAATCGACGAGCAGTACTTC. The full variable domain, in which reference TRBV12-5 and TRBJ2-7 provide the parts outside the CDR3, is DARVTQTPRHKVTEMGQEVTMRCQPILGHNTVFWYRQTMMQGLELLAYFRNRAPLDDSGMPKDRFSAEMPDATLATLKIQPSEPRDSAVYFCASGLRQGIDEQYFGPGTRLTVT.

CDR3 in amino acids: CASSPRDRVGSYEQYF. CDR3 bases: TGTGCCAGCTCACCCAGGGACAGGGTAGGTTCCTACGAGCAGTACTTC. The V gene is TRBV18, the J gene TRBJ2-7; 9 bases match TRBD1. CDR1 KGHSH and CDR2 LQKENI come from the germline V gene. This CDR3 is built from 16 residues. V dropped 3 bases and J dropped 1; count of bases not matched to a gene: 7.

This chain joins TRBV7-9 and TRBJ2-3; the match to TRBD2 covers 7 bases. The V and J ends lost 6 bases and 1 base, in that order; junction bases with no gene match: 7. Germline assignment: CDR1 SEHNR and CDR2 FQNEAQ (reference sequence). CDR3 size: 15 residues. DNA for the CDR3: TGTGCCAGCAGAGCGGGCGGGGGAGGCACAGATACGCAGTATTTT. It specifies CASRAGGGGTDTQYF.

This clone was picked up a small number of times. The chain combines TRBV7-9 with TRBJ2-7; tentatively, D is TRBD1 (6 bases). Trimming took 3 bases from V and 5 from J, leaving 11 bases between them. Germline V CDR1 and CDR2: SEHNR, FQNEAQ (reference sequence). This CDR3 contains 13 residues. The CDR3 protein is CASSFLAGDEQYF. The CDR3 DNA sequence: TGTGCCAGCAGCTTCTTGGCAGGGGACGAGCAGTACTTC. The entire variable domain, with the rest obtained from reference TRBV7-9 and TRBJ2-7, is as follows: DTGVSQNPRHKITKRGQNVTFRCDPISEHNRLYWYRQTLGQGPEFLTYFQNEAQLEKSRLLSDRFSAERPKGSFSTLEIQRTEQGDSAMYLCASSFLAGDEQYFGPGTRLTVT.

This chain connects TRBV2 to TRBJ1-1, with TRBD1 as a possible D gene (6 bases). The germline V and J ends were trimmed by 6 bases and 11 bases, with 13 bases remaining between them. The CDR3 covers 11 residues. CDR1 SNHLY and CDR2 FYNNEI come from the germline V gene. The CDR3 region is CASSNGQNAFF. The CDR3 DNA reads as TGTGCCAGCAGCAATGGACAGAACGCTTTCTTT.

The chain couples TRBV27 to TRBJ1-5, with TRBD1 matching over 7 bases. The CDR3 spans 14 residues. Germline loops: CDR1 MNHEY, CDR2 SMNVEV (reference sequence). With 5 bases clipped from V and 6 bases from J, the junction kept 7 bases outside the gene matches. The CDR3 bases are TGTGCCAGCAGTCCAGACAGGGCTCGTCAGCCCCAGCATTTT. Amino acids: CASSPDRARQPQHF.